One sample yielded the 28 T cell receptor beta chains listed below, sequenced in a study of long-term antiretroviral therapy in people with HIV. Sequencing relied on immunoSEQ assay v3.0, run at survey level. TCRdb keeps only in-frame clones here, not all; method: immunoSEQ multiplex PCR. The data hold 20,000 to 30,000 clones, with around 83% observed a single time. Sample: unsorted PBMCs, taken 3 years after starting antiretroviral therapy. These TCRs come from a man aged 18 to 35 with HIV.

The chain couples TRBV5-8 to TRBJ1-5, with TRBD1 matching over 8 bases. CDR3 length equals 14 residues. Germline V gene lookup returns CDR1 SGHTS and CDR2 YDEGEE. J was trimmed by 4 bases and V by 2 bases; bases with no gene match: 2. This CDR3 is CASSLQGGNQPQHF. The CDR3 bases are TGTGCCAGCAGCTTACAGGGGGGTAATCAGCCCCAGCATTTT. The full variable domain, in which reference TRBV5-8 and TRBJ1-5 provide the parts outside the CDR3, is EAGVTQSPTHLIKTRGQQATLRCSPISGHTSVYWYQQALGLGLQFLLWYDEGEERNRGNFPPRFSGRQFPNYSSELNVNALELEDSALYLCASSLQGGNQPQHFGDGTRLSIL.

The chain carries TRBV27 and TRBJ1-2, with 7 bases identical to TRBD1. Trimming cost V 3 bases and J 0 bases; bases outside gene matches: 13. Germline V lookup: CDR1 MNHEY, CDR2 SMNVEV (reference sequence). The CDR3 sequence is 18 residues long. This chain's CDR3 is CASSFKYRTGPTNYGYTF. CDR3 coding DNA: TGTGCCAGCAGTTTCAAATATCGGACAGGCCCCACTAACTATGGCTACACCTTC.

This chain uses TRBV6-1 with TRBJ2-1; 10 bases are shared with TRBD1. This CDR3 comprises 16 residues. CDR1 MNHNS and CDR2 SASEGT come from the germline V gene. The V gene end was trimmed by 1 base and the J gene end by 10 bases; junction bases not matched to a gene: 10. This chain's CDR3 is CASSEGGTGVPKEQFF. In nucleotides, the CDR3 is TGTGCCAGCAGTGAAGGGGGGACAGGGGTACCAAAGGAGCAGTTCTTC.

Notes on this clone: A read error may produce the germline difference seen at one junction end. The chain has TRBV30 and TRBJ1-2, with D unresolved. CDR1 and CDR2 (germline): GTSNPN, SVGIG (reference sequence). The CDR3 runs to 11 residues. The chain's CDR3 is CAWSVSLGWAF. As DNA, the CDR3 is TGTGCCTGGAGTGTGTCTCTCGGCTGGGCCTTC.

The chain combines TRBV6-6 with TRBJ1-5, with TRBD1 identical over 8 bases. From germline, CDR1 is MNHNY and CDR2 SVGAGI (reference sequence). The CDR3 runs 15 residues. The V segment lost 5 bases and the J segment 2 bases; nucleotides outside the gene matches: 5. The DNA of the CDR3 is TGTGCCAGCAGTAGGGACAGGAGTGGCAATCAGCCCCAGCATTTT. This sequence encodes CASSRDRSGNQPQHF.

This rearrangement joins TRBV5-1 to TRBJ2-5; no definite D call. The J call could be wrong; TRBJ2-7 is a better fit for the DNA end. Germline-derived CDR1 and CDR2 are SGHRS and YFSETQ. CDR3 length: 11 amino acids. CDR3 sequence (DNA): TGCGCCAGCAGCATGTCCTACGAGCAGTACTTC. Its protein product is CASSMSYEQYF.

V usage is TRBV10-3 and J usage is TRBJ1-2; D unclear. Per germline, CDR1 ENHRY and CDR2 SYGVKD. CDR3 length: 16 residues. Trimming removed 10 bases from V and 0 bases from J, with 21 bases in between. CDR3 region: CATGSLEAGTNYGYTF. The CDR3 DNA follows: TGTGCCACCGGAAGTTTGGAGGCAGGTACTAACTATGGCTACACCTTC.

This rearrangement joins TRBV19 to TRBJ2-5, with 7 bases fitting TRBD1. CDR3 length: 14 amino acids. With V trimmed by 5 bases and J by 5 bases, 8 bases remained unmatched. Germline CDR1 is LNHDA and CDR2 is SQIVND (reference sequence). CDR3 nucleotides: TGTGCCAGTAGTCACAGAGGGGGCGGGGAGACCCAGTACTTC. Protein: CASSHRGGGETQYF.

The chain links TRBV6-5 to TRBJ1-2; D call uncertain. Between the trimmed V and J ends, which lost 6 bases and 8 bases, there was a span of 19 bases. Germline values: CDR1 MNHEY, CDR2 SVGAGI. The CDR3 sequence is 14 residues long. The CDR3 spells CASRTDGLVGGYTF. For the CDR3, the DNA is TGTGCCAGCAGGACGGACGGCCTGGTTGGGGGCTACACCTTC.

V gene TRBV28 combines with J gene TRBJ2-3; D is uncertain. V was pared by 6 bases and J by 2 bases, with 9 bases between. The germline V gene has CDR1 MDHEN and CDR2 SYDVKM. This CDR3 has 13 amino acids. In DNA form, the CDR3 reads TGTGCCAGCAGCCCCAGACCCACAGATACGCAGTATTTT. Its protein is CASSPRPTDTQYF.

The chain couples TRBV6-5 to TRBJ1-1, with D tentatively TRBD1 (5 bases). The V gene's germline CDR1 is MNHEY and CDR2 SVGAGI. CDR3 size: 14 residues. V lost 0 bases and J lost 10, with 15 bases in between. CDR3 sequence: CASSYSAGPMAAFF. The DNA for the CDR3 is TGTGCCAGCAGTTACTCGGCGGGACCTATGGCAGCTTTCTTT.

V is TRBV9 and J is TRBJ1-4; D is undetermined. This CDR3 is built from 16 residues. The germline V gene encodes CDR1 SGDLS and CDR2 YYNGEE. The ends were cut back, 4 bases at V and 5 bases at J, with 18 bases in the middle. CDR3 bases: TGTGCCAGCAGCCCTACCCCCGCTGGACGAAATGAAAAACTGTTTTTT. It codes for CASSPTPAGRNEKLFF.

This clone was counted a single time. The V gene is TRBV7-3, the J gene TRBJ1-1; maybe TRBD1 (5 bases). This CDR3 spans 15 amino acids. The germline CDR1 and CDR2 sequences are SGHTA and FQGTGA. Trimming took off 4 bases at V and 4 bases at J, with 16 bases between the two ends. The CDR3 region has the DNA TGTGCCAGCAGCTCTACCCGGGCAGGGACCACTGAAGCTTTCTTT. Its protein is CASSSTRAGTTEAFF.

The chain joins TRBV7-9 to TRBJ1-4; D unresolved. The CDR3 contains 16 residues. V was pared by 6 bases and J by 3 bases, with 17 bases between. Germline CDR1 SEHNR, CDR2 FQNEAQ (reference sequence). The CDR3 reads CASSFSRVAANEKLFF. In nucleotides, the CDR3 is TGTGCCAGCAGTTTTTCCCGGGTAGCGGCTAATGAAAAACTGTTTTTT.

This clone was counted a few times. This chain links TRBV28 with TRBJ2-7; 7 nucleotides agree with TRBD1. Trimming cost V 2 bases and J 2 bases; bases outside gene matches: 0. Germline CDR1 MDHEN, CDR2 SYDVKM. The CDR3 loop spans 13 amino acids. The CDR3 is CASSLGTAYEQYF. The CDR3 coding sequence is TGTGCCAGCAGTTTAGGGACAGCCTACGAGCAGTACTTC.

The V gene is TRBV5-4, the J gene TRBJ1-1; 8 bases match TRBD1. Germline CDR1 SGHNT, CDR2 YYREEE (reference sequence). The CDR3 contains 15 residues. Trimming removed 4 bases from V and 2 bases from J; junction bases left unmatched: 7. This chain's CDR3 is CASSPGTGDNTEAFF. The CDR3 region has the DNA TGTGCCAGCAGCCCCGGGACAGGCGATAACACTGAAGCTTTCTTT.

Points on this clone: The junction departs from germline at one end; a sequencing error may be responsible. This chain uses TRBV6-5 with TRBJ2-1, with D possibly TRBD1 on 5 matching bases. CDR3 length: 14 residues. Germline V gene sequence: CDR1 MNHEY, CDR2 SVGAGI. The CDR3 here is CASSYSSTGDEQFF. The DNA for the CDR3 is TGTGCCAGCAGCTACTCCTCCACAGGAGATGAGCAGTTCTTC.

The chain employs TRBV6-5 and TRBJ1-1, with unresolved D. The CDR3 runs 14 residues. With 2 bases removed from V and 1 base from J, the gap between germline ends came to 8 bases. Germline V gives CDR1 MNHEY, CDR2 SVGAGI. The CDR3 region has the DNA TGTGCCAGCAGTTACCCAGGTCCGAACACTGAAGCTTTCTTT. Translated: CASSYPGPNTEAFF.

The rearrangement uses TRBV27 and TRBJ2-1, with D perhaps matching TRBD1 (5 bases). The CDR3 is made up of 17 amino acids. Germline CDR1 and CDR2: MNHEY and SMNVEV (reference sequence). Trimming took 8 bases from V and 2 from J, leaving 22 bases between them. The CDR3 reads CASQPQGRGLAYNEQFF. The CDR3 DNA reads TGTGCCAGCCAACCCCAGGGAAGGGGCCTAGCCTACAATGAGCAGTTCTTC.

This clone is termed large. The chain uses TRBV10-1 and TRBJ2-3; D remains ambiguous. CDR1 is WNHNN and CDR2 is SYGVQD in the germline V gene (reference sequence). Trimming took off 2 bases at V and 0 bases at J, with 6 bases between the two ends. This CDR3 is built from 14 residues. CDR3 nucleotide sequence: TGCGCCAGCAGTGAGACCTACAGCACAGATACGCAGTATTTT. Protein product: CASSETYSTDTQYF.

Here the CDR3 reads CASSVDGQGHQPQHF. The CDR3 bases are TGTGCCAGCAGCGTAGATGGACAGGGACATCAGCCCCAGCATTTT. V and J are TRBV9 and TRBJ1-5; 8 bases fit TRBD1. Trimming removed 0 bases from V and 5 bases from J; junction bases left unmatched: 4. The germline V gene encodes CDR1 SGDLS and CDR2 YYNGEE. CDR3 length: 15 amino acids. The complete variable domain, with remaining parts taken from reference TRBV9 and TRBJ1-5, reads DSGVTQTPKHLITATGQRVTLRCSPRSGDLSVYWYQQSLDQGLQFLIQYYNGEERAKGNILERFSAQQFPDLHSELNLSSLELGDSALYFCASSVDGQGHQPQHFGDGTRLSIL.

CDR3 sequence reads: CASSLSGGTEAFF. CDR3 nucleotide sequence: TGTGCCAGCAGCTTATCAGGGGGCACTGAAGCTTTCTTT. J is TRBJ1-1 and V is TRBV13, with 7 bases fitting TRBD1. The CDR3 totals 13 residues. Per germline, CDR1 PRHDT and CDR2 FYEKMQ (reference sequence). Trimming at V came to 2 bases and at J to 4 bases, leaving 1 base not matched to a gene.

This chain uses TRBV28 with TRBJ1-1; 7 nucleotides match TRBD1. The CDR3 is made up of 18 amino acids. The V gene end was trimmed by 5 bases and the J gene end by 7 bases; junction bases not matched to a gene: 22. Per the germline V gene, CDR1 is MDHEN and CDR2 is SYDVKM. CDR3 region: CASSGPRGGHEPGGEAFF. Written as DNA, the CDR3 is TGTGCCAGCAGTGGCCCCAGGGGGGGTCACGAACCCGGGGGTGAAGCTTTCTTT.

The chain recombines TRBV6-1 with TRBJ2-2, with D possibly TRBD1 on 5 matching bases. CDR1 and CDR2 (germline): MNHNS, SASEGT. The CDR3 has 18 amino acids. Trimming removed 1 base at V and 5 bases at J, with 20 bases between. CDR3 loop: CASSEGPTAIGLTGELFF. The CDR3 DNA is TGTGCCAGCAGTGAAGGTCCGACAGCTATTGGGCTTACCGGGGAGCTGTTTTTT.

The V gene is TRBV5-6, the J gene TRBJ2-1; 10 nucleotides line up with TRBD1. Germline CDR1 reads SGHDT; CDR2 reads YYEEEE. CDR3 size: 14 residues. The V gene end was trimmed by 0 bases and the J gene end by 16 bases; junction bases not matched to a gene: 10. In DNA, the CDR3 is TGTGCCAGCAGCTTGGGACAGGGGGCAATGCGTCCCTTCTTC. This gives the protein CASSLGQGAMRPFF.

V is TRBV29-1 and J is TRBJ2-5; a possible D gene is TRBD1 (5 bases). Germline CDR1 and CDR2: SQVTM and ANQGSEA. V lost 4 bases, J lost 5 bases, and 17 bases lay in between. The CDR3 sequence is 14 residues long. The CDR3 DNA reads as TGCAGCGTTGGCAGGGATCCCCCTGTGGAGACCCAGTACTTC. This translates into CSVGRDPPVETQYF.

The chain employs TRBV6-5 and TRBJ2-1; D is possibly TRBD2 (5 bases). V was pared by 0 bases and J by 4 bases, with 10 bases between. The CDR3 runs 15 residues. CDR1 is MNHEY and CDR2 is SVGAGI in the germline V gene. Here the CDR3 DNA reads TGTGCCAGCAGTTACTCACGGGGAAGTTACAATGAGCAGTTCTTC. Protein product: CASSYSRGSYNEQFF.

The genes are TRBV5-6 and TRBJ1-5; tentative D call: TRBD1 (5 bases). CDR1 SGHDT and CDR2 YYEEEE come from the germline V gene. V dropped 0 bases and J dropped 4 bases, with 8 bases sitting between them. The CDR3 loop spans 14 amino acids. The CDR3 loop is CASSLVGGNQPQHF. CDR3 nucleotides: TGTGCCAGCAGCTTGGTTGGGGGTAATCAGCCCCAGCATTTT.